These 20 T cell receptor beta chains originate from one sample sequenced in a study of T cell repertoires in cytomegalovirus infection. MiXCR was run by TCRdb on the reads, yielding one entry per CDR3 protein. The data contain some 700,000 distinct CDR3 sequences, 35% to 45% of them singletons. Sequenced sample: PBMCs. These receptors were taken from a human donor in good health (CMV status not recorded). Some clones in this sample may be carry-over from other donors' samples.

This clonotype was counted a few times. The chain uses TRBV11-2 and TRBJ2-1, with D unresolved. V was cut by 0 bases and J by 10 bases, with 13 bases left in between. The CDR3 has 14 amino acids. Per germline, CDR1 SGHAT and CDR2 FQNNGV. This CDR3 is CASSLEYRTNEQFF. CDR3 in DNA: TGTGCCAGCAGCTTAGAGTACAGAACTAACGAGCAGTTCTTC.

The J gene is TRBJ2-2, the V gene TRBV11-1, with D tentatively TRBD1 or TRBD2 (5 bases each). Germline CDR1 SGHAT, CDR2 FQDESV (reference sequence). Trimming pared 0 bases from V and 7 bases from J, leaving 6 bases between. The CDR3 covers 13 residues. CDR3 sequence reads: CASSLAGVGELFF. DNA for the CDR3: TGTGCCAGCAGCTTAGCGGGGGTCGGGGAGCTGTTTTTT.

In its sample, this clonotype was seen many times. As DNA, the CDR3 is TGCGCCAGCAGCCTCTCGGGACTAGCGGGAGGGCCCAACACCGGGGAGCTGTTTTTT. It encodes CASSLSGLAGGPNTGELFF. V is TRBV4-1 and J is TRBJ2-2; 16 bases are shared with TRBD2. Trimming removed 4 bases from V and 2 bases from J; junction bases left unmatched: 7. The CDR3 spans 19 residues. In germline, CDR1 is MGHRA, CDR2 YSYEKL.

As regards this clonotype: This sequence may be a read error, since a much larger clone differs from it by one base. The chain is built from TRBV7-2 and TRBJ1-2; D perhaps matches TRBD1 (6 bases). This CDR3 is 14 amino acids long. Germline V gene sequence: CDR1 SGHTA, CDR2 FQGNSA. The CDR3 coding sequence is TGTGCCAGCAGCGTCCAACAGGGTGGCTATGGCTACCCCTTC. Its translation is CASSVQQGGYGYPF.

J is TRBJ1-2 and V is TRBV18; D is unclear. CDR1 and CDR2 from the germline V gene are KGHSH and LQKENI. Deletions cut 3 bases from V and 5 bases from J, with 10 bases between. This CDR3 has 13 amino acids. The CDR3: CASSPDQSYGYTF. The CDR3 DNA follows: TGTGCCAGCTCACCCGATCAGAGTTATGGCTACACCTTC. Full variable domain (missing parts from reference TRBV18 and TRBJ1-2): NAGVMQNPRHLVRRRGQEARLRCSPMKGHSHVYWYRQLPEEGLKFMVYLQKENIIDESGMPKERFSAEFPKEGPSILRIQQVVRGDSAAYFCASSPDQSYGYTFGSGTRLTVV.

The V call is TRBV19, the J call TRBJ2-1; 7 bases agree with TRBD2. Germline V lookup: CDR1 LNHDA, CDR2 SQIVND (reference sequence). The CDR3 contains 15 residues. V gave up 7 bases and J gave up 8 bases; unmatched junction bases: 14. Written as DNA, the CDR3 is TGTGCCAGTACGGGGGAGTGGGAGGGCCGAGATGAGCAGTTCTTC. This codes for CASTGEWEGRDEQFF.

The sample holds a few counts of this clonotype. The chain has TRBV24-1 and TRBJ2-1, with unresolved D. CDR3 length: 13 amino acids. The germline V gene encodes CDR1 KGHDR and CDR2 SFDVKD. V lost 2 bases and J lost 7, with 8 bases in between. CDR3: CATSDWVMNEQFF. CDR3 nucleotides: TGTGCCACCAGTGATTGGGTGATGAATGAGCAGTTCTTC.

As to this clonotype: One junction end disagrees with the germline gene, perhaps due to a read error. The J gene is TRBJ2-5, the V gene TRBV7-9; 7 bases are shared with TRBD2. The length of the CDR3 is 14 residues. CDR1 and CDR2 (germline): SEHNR, FQNEAQ (reference sequence). The CDR3 DNA sequence: TGTACCAGCAGCTTACCCGCGCTAGCGGCAGGTCTGTACTTC. This translates into CTSSLPALAAGLYF.

The chain employs TRBV7-8 and TRBJ2-2; 11 bases are a match to TRBD2. This CDR3 is built from 16 residues. Trimming at V came to 1 base and at J to 5 bases, leaving 3 bases not matched to a gene. Germline CDR1 SGHVS, CDR2 FQNEAQ. The CDR3 loop reads CASSLEPSGRTGELFF. Here the CDR3 DNA reads TGTGCCAGCAGCTTAGAACCTAGCGGGAGGACCGGGGAGCTGTTTTTT.

This clonotype was detected a few times. The chain uses TRBV28 and TRBJ2-2; no clear D. This CDR3 region has 15 residues. V gave up 8 bases and J gave up 2 bases, with 15 bases separating them. CDR1 is MDHEN, CDR2 SYDVKM, per germline. The CDR3 protein is CASHSYSDNTGELFF. In nucleotides, the CDR3 is TGTGCCAGCCACTCATACAGCGACAACACCGGGGAGCTGTTTTTT.

This clonotype appeared a few times. The rearrangement joins TRBV7-9 to TRBJ1-1; D call uncertain. Germline V lookup: CDR1 SEHNR, CDR2 FQNEAQ (reference sequence). This CDR3 contains 13 residues. Trimming removed 6 bases at V and 3 bases at J, with 11 bases between. The CDR3, as DNA: TGTGCCAGCAGAGGAGGGTGGGACACTGAAGCTTTCTTT. It encodes CASRGGWDTEAFF. The full variable domain, in which reference TRBV7-9 and TRBJ1-1 provide the parts outside the CDR3, is DTGVSQNPRHKITKRGQNVTFRCDPISEHNRLYWYRQTLGQGPEFLTYFQNEAQLEKSRLLSDRFSAERPKGSFSTLEIQRTEQGDSAMYLCASRGGWDTEAFFGQGTRLTVV.

The CDR3 region is CSARDSQKTGELFF. The CDR3 DNA sequence: TGCAGTGCTAGAGATAGTCAAAAAACCGGGGAGCTGTTTTTT. The chain carries TRBV20-1 and TRBJ2-2; D is undetermined. This CDR3 has 14 amino acids. Germline CDR1 reads DFQATT; CDR2 reads SNEGSKA (reference sequence). The germline V and J ends were trimmed by 0 bases and 5 bases, with 10 bases remaining between them.

This chain links TRBV5-1 with TRBJ2-7; perhaps TRBD2 as D (5 bases). V lost 0 bases, J lost 9 bases, and 16 bases lay in between. From germline, CDR1 is SGHRS and CDR2 YFSETQ. The CDR3 is made up of 14 amino acids. CDR3 nucleotides: TGCGCCAGCAGCTTGGAACCGGGAAGATCAGGGCAGTACTTC. It specifies CASSLEPGRSGQYF.

In this sample, this clonotype turned up many times. V gene TRBV7-2 combines with J gene TRBJ1-4, with TRBD1 identical over 7 bases. CDR1 is SGHTA, CDR2 FQGNSA, per germline. The CDR3 spans 15 residues. V gave up 1 base and J gave up 6 bases; unmatched junction bases: 5. CDR3 bases: TGTGCCAGCAGCTTAGTAGCAGGGGGGGATGAAAAACTGTTTTTT. Translated, it gives CASSLVAGGDEKLFF.

In this sample, this clonotype turned up many times. This chain connects TRBV7-2 to TRBJ2-3, with 13 bases lining up with TRBD2. The CDR3 extends over 18 amino acids. Trimming at V came to 2 bases and at J to 4 bases, leaving 9 bases not matched to a gene. Looked up from germline, CDR1 is SGHTA and CDR2 is FQGNSA. CDR3 coding DNA: TGTGCCAGCAGCTTACTTGGGACTAGCGGGATAGGGGCAGATACGCAGTATTTT. It codes for CASSLLGTSGIGADTQYF.

This clonotype was counted at least ten times. The rearrangement joins TRBV7-2 to TRBJ2-3; D remains ambiguous. Trimming left V 3 bases short and J 0 bases short, with 16 bases between. This CDR3 has 17 amino acids. CDR1 and CDR2 (germline): SGHTA, FQGNSA. CDR3 DNA: TGTGCCAGCAGCTTCGTCGCCCGGATATCTAGCACAGATACGCAGTATTTT. Its protein is CASSFVARISSTDTQYF. Full variable domain (missing parts from reference TRBV7-2 and TRBJ2-3): GAGVSQSPSNKVTEKGKDVELRCDPISGHTALYWYRQSLGQGLEFLIYFQGNSAPDKSGLPSDRFSAERTGGSVSTLTIQRTQQEDSAVYLCASSFVARISSTDTQYFGPGTRLTVL.

This chain links TRBV7-2 with TRBJ2-1; tentatively, D is TRBD1 or TRBD2 (6 bases each). Germline loops: CDR1 SGHTA, CDR2 FQGNSA. V lost 5 bases to trimming and J lost 6 bases, with 26 bases between them. The CDR3 runs 18 residues. The DNA for the CDR3 is TGTGCCAGCAGCCCCACGAAGGGGGGTGCGGGACGTCGCAATGAGCAGTTCTTC. Its protein is CASSPTKGGAGRRNEQFF.

This sequence joins TRBV9 and TRBJ2-5, with a possible D match to TRBD1 (6 bases). Per germline, CDR1 SGDLS and CDR2 YYNGEE. The CDR3 length is 14 residues. V was pared by 2 bases and J by 6 bases, with 14 bases between. CDR3 residues: CASSVSDSSKTQYF. CDR3 coding DNA: TGTGCCAGCAGCGTTTCGGACAGTTCGAAGACCCAGTACTTC.

Turning to this clonotype: It may be a read error: a sequence one base away is much more abundant. A read error is likely, as this CDR3 ends without the conserved phenylalanine or tryptophan. The V call is TRBV28, the J call TRBJ2-5, with a tentative D call TRBD2 (6 bases). CDR1 is MDHEN, CDR2 SYDVKM, per germline. This CDR3 spans 13 amino acids. V was pared by 8 bases and J by 3 bases, with 13 bases between. CDR3 coding DNA: TGTGCCAGCGCCGGAGGGGCGGAAGAGACCCAGTACTTA. Translating it yields CASAGGAEETQYL.

The CDR3 nucleotides read TGTGCCAGCGCCCATACCGACAGGCCTTACAATGAGCAGTTCTTC. This sequence encodes CASAHTDRPYNEQFF. The rearrangement uses TRBV27 and TRBJ2-1, with D perhaps matching TRBD1 (6 bases). Germline CDR1 MNHEY, CDR2 SMNVEV (reference sequence). The CDR3 contains 15 residues. Trimming removed 8 bases at V and 4 bases at J, with 18 bases between.